The entry that follows covers one TCR beta chain sequence. The sample belongs to a study of blood T cell repertoires in COVID-19. Study-wide context: The study drew acute and convalescent COVID-19 samples from the United States, Italy and Spain. Sample material is recorded as cDNA or gDNA derived from T cells, B-cell-depleted T cells, or PBMCs.

Source study methods: Researchers report that nucleated cell counts were estimated from reference gene primer amplification. Assay: immunoSEQ multiplex PCR; the TCRdb copy retains only in-frame clones and omits some. V, J and clone size were drawn from that table, and D and trimming were deduced from the DNA. The table has tens of thousands of clones, about 88% seen once. Deletions cut 1 base from V and 6 bases from J, with 9 bases between. Germline V CDR1 and CDR2: KGHSH, LQKENI. This CDR3 spans 13 amino acids. This receptor was obtained from a man aged 60 to 69 with acute or convalescent COVID-19. Input material: peripheral blood. The V gene is TRBV18, the J gene TRBJ1-2; D gene ambiguous. CDR3 loop: CASSPRALDGYTF. The CDR3, as DNA: TGTGCCAGCTCACCACGGGCCCTCGATGGCTACACCTTC.